This T cell receptor beta chain is drawn from a study of CD8+ T cells in alopecia areata. Sequencing relied on a cDNA template that was reverse transcribed from extracted RNA. The repertoire was sequenced with immunoSEQ multiplex PCR; TCRdb's copy has only in-frame clones and lacks some. The data hold about 190,000 clones, with roughly 70% observed a single time. Deletions cut 0 bases from V and 0 bases from J, with 10 bases between. Germline CDR1 and CDR2: SGHDT and YYEEEE. This CDR3 contains 16 residues. This sample's treatment: oral pan-JAK inhibitor, 5-10 mg twice daily. This TCR derives from a human donor with alopecia areata. The chain has TRBV5-6 and TRBJ1-5, with D unclear. The specimen comprised CD4+ T cells sorted from blood, sampled around week 50, from a patient treated with tofacitinib. CDR3 bases: TGTGCCAGCAGCTTGGGAGGTTGGGATAGCAATCAGCCCCAGCATTTT. It codes for CASSLGGWDSNQPQHF.